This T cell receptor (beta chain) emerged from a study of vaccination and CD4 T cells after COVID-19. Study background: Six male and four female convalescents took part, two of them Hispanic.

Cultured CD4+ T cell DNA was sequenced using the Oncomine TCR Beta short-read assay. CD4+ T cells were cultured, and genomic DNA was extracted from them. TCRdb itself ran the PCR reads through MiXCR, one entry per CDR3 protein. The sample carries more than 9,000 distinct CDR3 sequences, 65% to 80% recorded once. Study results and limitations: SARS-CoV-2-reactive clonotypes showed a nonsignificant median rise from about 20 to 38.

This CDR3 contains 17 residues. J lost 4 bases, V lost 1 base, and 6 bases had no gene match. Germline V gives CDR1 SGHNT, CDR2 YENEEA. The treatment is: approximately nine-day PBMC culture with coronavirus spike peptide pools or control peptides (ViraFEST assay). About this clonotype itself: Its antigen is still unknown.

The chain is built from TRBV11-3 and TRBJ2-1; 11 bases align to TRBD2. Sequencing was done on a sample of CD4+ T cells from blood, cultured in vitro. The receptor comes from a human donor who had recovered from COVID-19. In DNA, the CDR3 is TGTGCCAGCAGCTTAGGTGTAGCGGGGGGGGAATACAATGAGCAGTTCTTC. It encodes CASSLGVAGGEYNEQFF.